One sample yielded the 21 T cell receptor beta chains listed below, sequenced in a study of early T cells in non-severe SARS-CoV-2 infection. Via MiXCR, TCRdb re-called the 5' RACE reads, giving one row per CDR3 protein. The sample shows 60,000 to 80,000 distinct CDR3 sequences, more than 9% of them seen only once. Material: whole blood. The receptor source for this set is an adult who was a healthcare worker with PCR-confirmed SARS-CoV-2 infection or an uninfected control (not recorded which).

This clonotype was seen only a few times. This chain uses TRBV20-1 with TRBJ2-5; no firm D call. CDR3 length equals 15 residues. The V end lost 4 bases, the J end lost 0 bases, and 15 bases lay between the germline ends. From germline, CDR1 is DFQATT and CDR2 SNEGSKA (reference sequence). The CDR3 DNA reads TGCAGTGCTATTACGCGAACCGGGTACCAAGAGACCCAGTACTTC. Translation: CSAITRTGYQETQYF.

CDR3 nucleotides: TGTGCCAGCAGTGGGAGCGACCACGAGCAGTACTTC. Its translation: CASSGSDHEQYF. V usage is TRBV2 and J usage is TRBJ2-7; D is unresolved. Germline V gene sequence: CDR1 SNHLY, CDR2 FYNNEI. This CDR3 spans 12 amino acids. Trimming removed 4 bases at V and 5 bases at J, with 9 bases between. The entire variable domain, with the rest obtained from reference TRBV2 and TRBJ2-7, is as follows: EPEVTQTPSHQVTQMGQEVILRCVPISNHLYFYWYRQILGQKVEFLVSFYNNEISEKSEIFDDQFSVERPDGSNFTLKIRSTKLEDSAMYFCASSGSDHEQYFGPGTRLTVT.

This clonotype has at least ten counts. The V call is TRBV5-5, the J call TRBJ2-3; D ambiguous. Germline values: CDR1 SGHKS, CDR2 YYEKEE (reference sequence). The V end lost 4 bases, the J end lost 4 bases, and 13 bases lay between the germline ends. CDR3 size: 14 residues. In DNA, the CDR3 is TGTGCCAGCAGCCACCCTGGGCCGGCAGATACGCAGTATTTT. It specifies CASSHPGPADTQYF.

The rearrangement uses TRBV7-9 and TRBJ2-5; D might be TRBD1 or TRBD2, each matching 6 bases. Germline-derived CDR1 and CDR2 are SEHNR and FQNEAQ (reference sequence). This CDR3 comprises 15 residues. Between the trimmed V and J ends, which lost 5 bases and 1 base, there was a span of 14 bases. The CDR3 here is CASSRGSGAQETQYF. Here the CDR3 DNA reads TGTGCCAGCAGCCGCGGTTCGGGGGCCCAAGAGACCCAGTACTTC.

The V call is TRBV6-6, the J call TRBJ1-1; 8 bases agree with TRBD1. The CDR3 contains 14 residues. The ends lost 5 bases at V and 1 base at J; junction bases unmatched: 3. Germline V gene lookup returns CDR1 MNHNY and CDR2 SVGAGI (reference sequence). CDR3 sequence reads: CASSGQGSNTEAFF. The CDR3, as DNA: TGTGCCAGCAGTGGACAGGGCTCGAACACTGAAGCTTTCTTT.

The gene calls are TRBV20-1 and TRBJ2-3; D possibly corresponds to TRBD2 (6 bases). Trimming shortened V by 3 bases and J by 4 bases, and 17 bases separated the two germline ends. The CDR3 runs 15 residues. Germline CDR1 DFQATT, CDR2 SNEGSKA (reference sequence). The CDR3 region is CSARKTSLGADTQYF. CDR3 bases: TGCAGTGCTAGGAAAACTAGCCTAGGCGCAGATACGCAGTATTTT.

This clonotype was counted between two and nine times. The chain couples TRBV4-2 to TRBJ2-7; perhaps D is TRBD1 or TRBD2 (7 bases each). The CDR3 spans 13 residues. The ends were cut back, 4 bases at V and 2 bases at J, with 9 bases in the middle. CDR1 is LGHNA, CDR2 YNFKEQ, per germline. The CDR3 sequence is CASSPGGAYEQYF. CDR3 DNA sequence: TGTGCCAGCAGCCCAGGGGGGGCCTACGAGCAGTACTTC.

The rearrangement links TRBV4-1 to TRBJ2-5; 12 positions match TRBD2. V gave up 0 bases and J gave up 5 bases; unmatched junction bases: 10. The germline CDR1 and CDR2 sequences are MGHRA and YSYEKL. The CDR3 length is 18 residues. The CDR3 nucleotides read TGCGCCAGCAGCCAAGATTCGCTAGCGGGAGGGCTCGGGGAGACCCAGTACTTC. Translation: CASSQDSLAGGLGETQYF.

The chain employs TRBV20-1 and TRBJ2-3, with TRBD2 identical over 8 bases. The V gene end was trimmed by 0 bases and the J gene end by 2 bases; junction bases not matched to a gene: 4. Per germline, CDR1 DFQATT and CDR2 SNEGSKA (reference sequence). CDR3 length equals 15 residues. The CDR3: CSARDQLAVTDTQYF. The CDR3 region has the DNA TGCAGTGCTAGAGATCAACTAGCGGTCACAGATACGCAGTATTTT.

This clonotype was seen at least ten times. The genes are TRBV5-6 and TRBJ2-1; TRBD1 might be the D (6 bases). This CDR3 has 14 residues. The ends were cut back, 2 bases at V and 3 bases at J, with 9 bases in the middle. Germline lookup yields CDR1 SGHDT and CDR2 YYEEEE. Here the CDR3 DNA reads TGTGCCAGCAGCTTTACAGGGATCTACAATGAGCAGTTCTTC. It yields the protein CASSFTGIYNEQFF.

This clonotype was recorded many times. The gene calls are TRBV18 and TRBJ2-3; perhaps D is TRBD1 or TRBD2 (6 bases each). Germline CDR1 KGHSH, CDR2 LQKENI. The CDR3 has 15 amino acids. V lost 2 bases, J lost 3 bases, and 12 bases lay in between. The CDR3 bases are TGTGCCAGCTCACCAGGCCGGGGGCAAACAGATACGCAGTATTTT. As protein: CASSPGRGQTDTQYF.

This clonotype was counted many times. CDR3 in amino acids: CSVENPGHGLYNEQFF. CDR3 sequence (DNA): TGCAGCGTTGAGAACCCAGGACACGGCCTCTACAATGAGCAGTTCTTC. The chain couples TRBV29-1 to TRBJ2-1, with a tentative D call TRBD1 (5 bases). Per germline, CDR1 SQVTM and CDR2 ANQGSEA. Deletions cut 3 bases from V and 3 bases from J, with 18 bases between. The CDR3 runs 16 residues.

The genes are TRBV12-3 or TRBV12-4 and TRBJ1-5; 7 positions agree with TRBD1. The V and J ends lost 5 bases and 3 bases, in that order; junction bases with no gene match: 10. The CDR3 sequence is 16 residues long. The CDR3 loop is CASSGRTGLFNQPQHF. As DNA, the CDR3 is TGTGCCAGCAGTGGCCGGACAGGCCTTTTCAATCAGCCCCAGCATTTT.

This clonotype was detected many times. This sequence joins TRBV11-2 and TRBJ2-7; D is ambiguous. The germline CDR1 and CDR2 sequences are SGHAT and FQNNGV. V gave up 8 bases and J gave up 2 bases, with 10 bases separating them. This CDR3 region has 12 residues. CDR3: CASGRSPYEQYF. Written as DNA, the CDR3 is TGTGCCAGCGGCAGGAGTCCCTACGAGCAGTACTTC.

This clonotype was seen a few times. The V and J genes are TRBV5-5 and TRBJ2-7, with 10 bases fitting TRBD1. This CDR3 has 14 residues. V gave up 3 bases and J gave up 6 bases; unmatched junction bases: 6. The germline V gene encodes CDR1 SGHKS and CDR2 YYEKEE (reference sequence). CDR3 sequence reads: CASSWGQGMGEQYF. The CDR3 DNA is TGTGCCAGCAGCTGGGGACAGGGGATGGGCGAGCAGTACTTC.

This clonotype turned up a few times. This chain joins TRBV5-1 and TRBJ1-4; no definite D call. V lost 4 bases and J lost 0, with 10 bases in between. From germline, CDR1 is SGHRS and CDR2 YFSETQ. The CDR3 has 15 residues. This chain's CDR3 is CASSAGSSTNEKLFF. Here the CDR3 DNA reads TGCGCCAGCAGCGCCGGCTCATCAACTAATGAAAAACTGTTTTTT.

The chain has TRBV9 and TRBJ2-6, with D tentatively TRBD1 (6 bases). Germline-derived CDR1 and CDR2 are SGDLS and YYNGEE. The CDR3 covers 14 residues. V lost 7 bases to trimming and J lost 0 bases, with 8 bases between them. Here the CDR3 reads CASQGPSGANVLTF. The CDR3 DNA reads TGTGCCAGCCAGGGGCCCTCTGGGGCCAACGTCCTGACTTTC.

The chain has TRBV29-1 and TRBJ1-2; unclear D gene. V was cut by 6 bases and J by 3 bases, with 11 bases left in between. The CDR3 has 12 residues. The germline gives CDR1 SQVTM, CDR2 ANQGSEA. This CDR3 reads CSVASGDYGYTF. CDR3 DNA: TGCAGCGTGGCCTCTGGCGACTATGGCTACACCTTC.

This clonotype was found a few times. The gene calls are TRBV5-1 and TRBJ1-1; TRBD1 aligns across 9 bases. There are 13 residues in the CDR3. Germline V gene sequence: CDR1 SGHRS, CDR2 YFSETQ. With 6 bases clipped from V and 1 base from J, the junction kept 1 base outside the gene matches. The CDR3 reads CASKDRGNTEAFF. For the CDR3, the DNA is TGCGCCAGCAAGGACAGGGGGAACACTGAAGCTTTCTTT.

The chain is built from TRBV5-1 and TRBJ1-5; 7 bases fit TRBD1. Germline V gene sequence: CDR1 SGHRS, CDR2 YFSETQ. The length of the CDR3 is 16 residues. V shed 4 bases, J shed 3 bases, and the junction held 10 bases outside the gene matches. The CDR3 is CASSPGPGTDNQPQHF. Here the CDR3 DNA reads TGCGCCAGCAGCCCCGGCCCCGGGACAGACAATCAGCCCCAGCATTTT.

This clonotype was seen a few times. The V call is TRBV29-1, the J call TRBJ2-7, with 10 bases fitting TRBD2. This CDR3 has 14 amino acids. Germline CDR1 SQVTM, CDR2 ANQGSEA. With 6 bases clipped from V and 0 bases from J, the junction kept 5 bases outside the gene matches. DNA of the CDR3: TGCAGCGTCCAGGCTAGCGGGAGCTCCTACGAGCAGTACTTC. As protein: CSVQASGSSYEQYF.